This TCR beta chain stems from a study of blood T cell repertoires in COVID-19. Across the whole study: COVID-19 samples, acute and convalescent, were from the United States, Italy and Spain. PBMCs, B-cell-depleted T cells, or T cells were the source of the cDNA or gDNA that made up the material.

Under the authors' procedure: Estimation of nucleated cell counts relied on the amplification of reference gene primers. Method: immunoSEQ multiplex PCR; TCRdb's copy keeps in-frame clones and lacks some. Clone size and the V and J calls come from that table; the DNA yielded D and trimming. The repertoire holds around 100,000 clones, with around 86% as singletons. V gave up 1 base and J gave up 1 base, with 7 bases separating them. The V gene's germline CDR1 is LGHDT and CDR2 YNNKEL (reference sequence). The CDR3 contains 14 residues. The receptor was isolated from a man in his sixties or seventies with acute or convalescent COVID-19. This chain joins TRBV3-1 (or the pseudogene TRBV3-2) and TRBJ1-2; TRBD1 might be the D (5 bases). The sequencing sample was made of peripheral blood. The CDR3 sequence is CASSQGGHNYGYTF. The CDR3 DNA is TGTGCCAGCAGCCAAGGAGGACATAACTATGGCTACACCTTC.